Listed here is a single TCR beta chain. Assay: immunoSEQ multiplex PCR; the TCRdb copy retains only in-frame clones and omits some. The table has roughly 72,000 clones, 80% to 90% seen once. This entry comes from a study of OX40 agonist ivuxolimab in advanced cancers. The CDR3 loop spans 13 amino acids. This TCR came from an adult with an advanced solid tumor such as melanoma, head and neck, liver or kidney cancer. This specimen consisted of CD4+ or CD8+ T cells sorted from blood, obtained in a trial of the OX40 agonist ivuxolimab. The V and J genes are TRBV21-1 and TRBJ2-4; the table names TRBD2, a call not compared with the DNA. TRBV21-1 is a listed pseudogene. The CDR3 DNA reads TGTGCCAGCAGCAGAGGAGGGGTAAACATTCAGTACTTC. Amino acids: CASSRGGVNIQYF.